The T cell receptor (beta chain) under discussion was sequenced for a study of long-term antiretroviral therapy in people with HIV. Version v3.0 of the immunoSEQ assay ran at survey level. TCRdb's table, derived via immunoSEQ multiplex PCR, lists solely in-frame clones and lacks some. Here the sample spans fewer than 40,000 clones, approximately 97% being singletons. The length of the CDR3 is 16 residues. J lost 7 bases, V lost 2 bases, and 13 bases had no gene match. Germline CDR1 MNHEY, CDR2 SVGAGI. This chain uses TRBV6-5 with TRBJ1-1; 7 bases match TRBD1. This TCR came from a man aged 30 to 39 with HIV. The sequences come from unsorted PBMCs, collected 6.9 years after starting antiretroviral therapy. The CDR3: CASSYGLGGEPYEAFF. CDR3 nucleotides: TGTGCCAGCAGTTACGGGTTAGGGGGCGAACCTTATGAAGCTTTCTTT.